This is a list of T cell receptor beta chains from one sample in a study of T cell repertoires in cytomegalovirus infection. TCRdb analysed the reads with MiXCR anew, one entry per CDR3 protein. The sample gives approximately 500,000 distinct CDR3 sequences, roughly 10% of which show up once; 10% to 13% is in the top ten. Source material: PBMCs. These receptors were collected from a human donor in good health (CMV status not recorded). Some clones in this sample may be carry-over from other donors' samples. Both conserved end residues are part of each CDR3. A D gene is named only where the DNA matches it firmly. Size is stated for part of the rows, as once, few or many counts, or as a class when the clone is expanded.

abundance: few
d_gene: TRBD1
v_gene: TRBV18
j_gene: TRBJ1-4
CDR3nt: TGTGCCAGCTCACCGCAGGGGGCGTATGAAAAACTGTTTTTT
CDR3aa: CASSPQGAYEKLFF

abundance: .
d_gene: .
v_gene: TRBV12-5
j_gene: TRBJ2-1
CDR3nt: TGTGCTAGTGGTTTAACGGCCGCCAATGAGCAGTTCTTC
CDR3aa: CASGLTAANEQFF

abundance: few
d_gene: TRBD2
v_gene: TRBV5-1
j_gene: TRBJ2-1
CDR3nt: TGCGCCAGCAGCTTAACTAGCGGGGGGGCCCTCGAGCAGTTCTTC
CDR3aa: CASSLTSGGALEQFF

abundance: many
d_gene: .
v_gene: TRBV29-1
j_gene: TRBJ1-1
CDR3nt: TGCAGCGTGATTCGAGGCTTAACGAGGGCTGAAGCTTTCTTT
CDR3aa: CSVIRGLTRAEAFF

abundance: .
d_gene: .
v_gene: TRBV5-6
j_gene: TRBJ2-7
CDR3nt: TGTGCCAGCAGCTTTGCTCCTTCCGCGGCCTACGAGCAGTACTTC
CDR3aa: CASSFAPSAAYEQYF

abundance: many
d_gene: TRBD1
v_gene: TRBV19
j_gene: TRBJ1-2
CDR3nt: TGTGCCAGTAGTTTCTGGACAGGGGCTGGCATTGACTATGGCTACACCTTC
CDR3aa: CASSFWTGAGIDYGYTF

abundance: many
d_gene: .
v_gene: TRBV12-5
j_gene: TRBJ1-1
CDR3nt: TGTGCTAGTGGTTTGACCGCCCGGGACACTGAAGCTTTCTTT
CDR3aa: CASGLTARDTEAFF

abundance: .
d_gene: .
v_gene: TRBV29-1
j_gene: TRBJ2-7
CDR3nt: TGCAGCGTTGATTGGGAGTTCTCCTACGAGCAGTACTTC
CDR3aa: CSVDWEFSYEQYF

abundance: many
d_gene: TRBD2
v_gene: TRBV7-8
j_gene: TRBJ2-1
CDR3nt: TGTGCCAGCAGCTTAATCGGGACTAGCTTGGGGGAGCAGTTCTTC
CDR3aa: CASSLIGTSLGEQFF

abundance: many
d_gene: .
v_gene: TRBV30
j_gene: TRBJ2-7
CDR3nt: TGTGCCTGGGCCTACAGTTACGAGCAGTACTTC
CDR3aa: CAWAYSYEQYF

abundance: few
d_gene: .
v_gene: TRBV10-3
j_gene: TRBJ2-3
CDR3nt: TGTGCCATCAGTCTTACCGGCGTGACAGATACGCAGTATTTT
CDR3aa: CAISLTGVTDTQYF

abundance: many
d_gene: TRBD1
v_gene: TRBV27
j_gene: TRBJ2-5
CDR3nt: TGTGCCAGCAGTTTAGGGCAGGGGGCCGTGGAGACCCAGTACTTC
CDR3aa: CASSLGQGAVETQYF

abundance: few
d_gene: TRBD2
v_gene: TRBV29-1
j_gene: TRBJ2-1
CDR3nt: TGCAGCGTTGATGGGACTAGCGGGACGTACAATGAGCAGTTCTTC
CDR3aa: CSVDGTSGTYNEQFF

abundance: .
d_gene: .
v_gene: TRBV20-1
j_gene: TRBJ2-7
CDR3nt: TGCAGTGCTAGAGAGGTGGGAGGGGGTCGACCACCTTACGAGCAGTACTTC
CDR3aa: CSAREVGGGRPPYEQYF

abundance: .
d_gene: TRBD1
v_gene: TRBV7-9
j_gene: TRBJ2-7
CDR3nt: TGTGCCAGCAGCGACCCGGGACAGGGGGCCCTTCTCACCTACGAGCAGTACTTC
CDR3aa: CASSDPGQGALLTYEQYF

abundance: .
d_gene: TRBD1
v_gene: TRBV6-2/TRBV6-3
j_gene: TRBJ1-1
CDR3nt: TGTGCCAGCACCCCGTGGACAGGGGATCACACTGAAGCTTTCTTT
CDR3aa: CASTPWTGDHTEAFF

abundance: many
d_gene: TRBD1
v_gene: TRBV9
j_gene: TRBJ1-1
CDR3nt: TGTGCCAGCAGCGTATCCGATCGCCGGGACAGGGGCCCTTTCTTT
CDR3aa: CASSVSDRRDRGPFF

abundance: many
d_gene: TRBD1
v_gene: TRBV20-1
j_gene: TRBJ1-4
CDR3nt: TGCAGTGCTCATAGACAGGGGGGAGGAGAAAAACTGTTTTTT
CDR3aa: CSAHRQGGGEKLFF

abundance: many
d_gene: .
v_gene: TRBV7-2
j_gene: TRBJ1-5
CDR3nt: TGTGCCAGCAGCTTAACGGTGTCCAGCCAGCCCCAGCATTTT
CDR3aa: CASSLTVSSQPQHF

abundance: few
d_gene: TRBD1
v_gene: TRBV20-1
j_gene: TRBJ2-7
CDR3nt: TGCAGTGCTTCGACAGGGAAACACCCCTACGAGCAGTACTTC
CDR3aa: CSASTGKHPYEQYF

abundance: many
d_gene: TRBD1
v_gene: TRBV28
j_gene: TRBJ2-7
CDR3nt: TGTGCCAGCAGTTCCCGGGACAGGTTCTCCTACGAGCAGTACTTC
CDR3aa: CASSSRDRFSYEQYF

abundance: .
d_gene: TRBD1
v_gene: TRBV12-3/TRBV12-4
j_gene: TRBJ2-7
CDR3nt: TGTGCCAGCAGCGATAGGACAGGGGGTAACGAGCAGTACTTC
CDR3aa: CASSDRTGGNEQYF

abundance: .
d_gene: .
v_gene: TRBV28
j_gene: TRBJ1-5
CDR3nt: TGTGCCAGCAGTTTATGGACGTGGGATGGCAATCAGCCCCAGCATTTT
CDR3aa: CASSLWTWDGNQPQHF

abundance: many
d_gene: .
v_gene: TRBV12-3/TRBV12-4
j_gene: TRBJ1-5
CDR3nt: TGTGCCAGCAGTTTACGGCGGGGACCCGGGGGCAATCAGCCCCAGCATTTT
CDR3aa: CASSLRRGPGGNQPQHF

abundance: many
d_gene: .
v_gene: TRBV7-9
j_gene: TRBJ2-7
CDR3nt: TGTGCCAGCAGCTTAAGTGTCACCTCCTACGAGCAGTACTTC
CDR3aa: CASSLSVTSYEQYF

abundance: many
d_gene: .
v_gene: TRBV11-2
j_gene: TRBJ1-2
CDR3nt: TGTGCCAGCAGCATCCAGGGGAGAGGCTACACCTTC
CDR3aa: CASSIQGRGYTF

abundance: .
d_gene: TRBD2
v_gene: TRBV5-4
j_gene: TRBJ2-1
CDR3nt: TGTGCCAGCAGTACCGGGACTACAACCTACAATGAGCAGTTCTTC
CDR3aa: CASSTGTTTYNEQFF

abundance: many
d_gene: TRBD2
v_gene: TRBV6-9
j_gene: TRBJ2-1
CDR3nt: TGTGCCAGCGCTGCGACTAGCGGATACAATGAGCAGTTCTTC
CDR3aa: CASAATSGYNEQFF

abundance: few
d_gene: .
v_gene: TRBV4-2
j_gene: TRBJ1-4
CDR3nt: TGTGCCAGCAGCCGCGGACAGCTTGATGAAAAACTGTTTTTT
CDR3aa: CASSRGQLDEKLFF

abundance: many
d_gene: .
v_gene: TRBV6-1
j_gene: TRBJ1-2
CDR3nt: TGTGCCAGCAGTGACTTGGCCCATGGCTACACCTTC
CDR3aa: CASSDLAHGYTF

abundance: many
d_gene: TRBD2
v_gene: TRBV19
j_gene: TRBJ2-7
CDR3nt: TGTGCCAGTAAGCTAGCGGTTGACTCCTACGAGCAGTACTTC
CDR3aa: CASKLAVDSYEQYF

abundance: many
d_gene: .
v_gene: TRBV7-8
j_gene: TRBJ2-6
CDR3nt: TGTGCCAGCAGCTCATCGACAGGCCTCTCTGGGGCCAACGTCCTGACTTTC
CDR3aa: CASSSSTGLSGANVLTF

abundance: .
d_gene: .
v_gene: TRBV5-1
j_gene: TRBJ1-2
CDR3nt: TGCGCCAGCAGCTTGGATACGGGTAACTATGGCTACACCTTC
CDR3aa: CASSLDTGNYGYTF

abundance: .
d_gene: .
v_gene: TRBV20-1
j_gene: TRBJ2-5
CDR3nt: TGCAGTGCTAGCACGGCTCGAGAGACCCAGTACTTC
CDR3aa: CSASTARETQYF